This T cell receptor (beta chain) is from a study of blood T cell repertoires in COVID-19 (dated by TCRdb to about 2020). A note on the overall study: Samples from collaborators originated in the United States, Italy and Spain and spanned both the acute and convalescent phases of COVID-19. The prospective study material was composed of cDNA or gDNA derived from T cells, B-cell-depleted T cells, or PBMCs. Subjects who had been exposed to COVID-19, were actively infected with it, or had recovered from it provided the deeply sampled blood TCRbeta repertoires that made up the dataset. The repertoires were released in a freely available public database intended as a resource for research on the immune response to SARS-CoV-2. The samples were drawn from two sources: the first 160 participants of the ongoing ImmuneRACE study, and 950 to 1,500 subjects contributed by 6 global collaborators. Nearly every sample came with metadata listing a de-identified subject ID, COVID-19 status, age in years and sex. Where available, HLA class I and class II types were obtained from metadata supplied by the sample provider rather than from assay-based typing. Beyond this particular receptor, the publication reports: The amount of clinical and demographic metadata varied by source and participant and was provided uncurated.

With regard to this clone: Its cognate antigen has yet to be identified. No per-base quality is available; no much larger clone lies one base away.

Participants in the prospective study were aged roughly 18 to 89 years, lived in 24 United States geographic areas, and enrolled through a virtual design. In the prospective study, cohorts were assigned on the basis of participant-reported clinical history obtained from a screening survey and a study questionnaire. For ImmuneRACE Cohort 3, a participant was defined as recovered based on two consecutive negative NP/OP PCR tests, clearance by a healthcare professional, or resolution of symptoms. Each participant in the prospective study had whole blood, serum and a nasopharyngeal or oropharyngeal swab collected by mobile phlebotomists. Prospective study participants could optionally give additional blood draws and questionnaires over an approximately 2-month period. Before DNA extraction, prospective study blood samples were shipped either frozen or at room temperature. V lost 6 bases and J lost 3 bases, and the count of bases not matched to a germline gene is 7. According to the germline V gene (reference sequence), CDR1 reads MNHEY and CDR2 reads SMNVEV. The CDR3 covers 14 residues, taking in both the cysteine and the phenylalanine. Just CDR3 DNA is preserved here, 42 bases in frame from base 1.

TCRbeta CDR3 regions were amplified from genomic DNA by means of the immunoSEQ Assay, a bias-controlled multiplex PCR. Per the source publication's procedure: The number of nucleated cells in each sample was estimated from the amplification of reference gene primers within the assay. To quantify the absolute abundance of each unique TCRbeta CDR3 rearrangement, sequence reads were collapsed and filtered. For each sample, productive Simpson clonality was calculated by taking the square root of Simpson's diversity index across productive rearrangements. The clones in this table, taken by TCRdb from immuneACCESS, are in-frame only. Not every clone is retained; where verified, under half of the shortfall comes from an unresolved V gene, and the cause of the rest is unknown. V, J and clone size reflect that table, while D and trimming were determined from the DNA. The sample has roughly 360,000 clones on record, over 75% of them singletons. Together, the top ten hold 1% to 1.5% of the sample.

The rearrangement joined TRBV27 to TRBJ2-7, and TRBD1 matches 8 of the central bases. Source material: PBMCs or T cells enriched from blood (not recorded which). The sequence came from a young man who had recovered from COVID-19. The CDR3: CASSYGQGSYEQYF. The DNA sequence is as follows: TGTGCCAGCAGCTACGGACAGGGTAGCTACGAGCAGTACTTC.